This TCR beta chain was sequenced for a study of blood T cell repertoires in COVID-19. Study at large: Sites across the United States, Italy and Spain contributed samples from acute and convalescent COVID-19. Nucleic acid was either cDNA or gDNA, and it came from T cells, B-cell-depleted T cells, or PBMCs.

Either two negative PCRs, clearance, or symptom resolution qualified Cohort 3 donors as recovered. Repertoires were generated with immunoSEQ multiplex PCR, while TCRdb's copy carries only in-frame clones and drops some. Of some 390,000 clones listed, around 92% were seen once; the top ten hold 1.5% to 2%. The sequence came from a woman aged 25 to 39 who had recovered from COVID-19. Material for sequencing was PBMCs or T cells enriched from blood (not recorded which).

CDR3 loop: CASSQSLRTGSGTQYF. CDR3 in DNA: TGTGCCAGCAGCCAAAGTCTCCGGACAGGCTCGGGGACCCAGTACTTC. V is TRBV3-1 (or the pseudogene TRBV3-2) and J is TRBJ2-5; 7 positions match TRBD1. The CDR3 totals 16 residues. Trimming took 2 bases from V and 7 from J; bases not matched to a gene: 13. Germline V gives CDR1 LGHDT, CDR2 YNNKEL (reference sequence).